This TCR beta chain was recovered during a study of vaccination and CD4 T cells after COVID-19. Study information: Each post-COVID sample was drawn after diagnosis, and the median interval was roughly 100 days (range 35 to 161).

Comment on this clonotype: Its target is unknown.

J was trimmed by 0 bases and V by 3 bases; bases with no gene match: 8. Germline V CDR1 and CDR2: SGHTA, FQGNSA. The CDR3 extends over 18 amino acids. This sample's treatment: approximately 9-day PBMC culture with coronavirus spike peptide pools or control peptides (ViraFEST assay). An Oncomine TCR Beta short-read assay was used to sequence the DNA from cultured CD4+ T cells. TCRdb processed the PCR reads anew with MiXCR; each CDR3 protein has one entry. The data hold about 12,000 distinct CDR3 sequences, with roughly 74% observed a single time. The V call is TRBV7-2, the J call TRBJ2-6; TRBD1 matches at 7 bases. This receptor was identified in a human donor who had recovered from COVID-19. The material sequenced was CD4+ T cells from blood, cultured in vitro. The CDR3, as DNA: TGTGCCAGCAGCTTTGCCCGGGACAGCGGCTCTGGGGCCAACGTCCTGACTTTC. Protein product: CASSFARDSGSGANVLTF.